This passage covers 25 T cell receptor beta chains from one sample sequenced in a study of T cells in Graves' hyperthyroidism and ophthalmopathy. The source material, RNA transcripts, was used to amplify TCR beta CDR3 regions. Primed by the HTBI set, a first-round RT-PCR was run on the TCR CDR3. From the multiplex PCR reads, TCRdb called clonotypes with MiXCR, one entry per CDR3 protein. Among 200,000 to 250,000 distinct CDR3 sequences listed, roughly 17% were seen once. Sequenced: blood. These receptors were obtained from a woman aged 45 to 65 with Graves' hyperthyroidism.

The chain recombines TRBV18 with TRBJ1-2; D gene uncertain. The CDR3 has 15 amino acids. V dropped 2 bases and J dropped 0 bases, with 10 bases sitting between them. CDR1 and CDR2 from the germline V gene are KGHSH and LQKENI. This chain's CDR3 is CASSPVTETNYGYTF. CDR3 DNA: TGTGCCAGCTCACCAGTCACGGAAACTAACTATGGCTACACCTTC. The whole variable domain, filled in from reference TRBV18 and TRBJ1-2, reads NAGVMQNPRHLVRRRGQEARLRCSPMKGHSHVYWYRQLPEEGLKFMVYLQKENIIDESGMPKERFSAEFPKEGPSILRIQQVVRGDSAAYFCASSPVTETNYGYTFGSGTRLTVV.

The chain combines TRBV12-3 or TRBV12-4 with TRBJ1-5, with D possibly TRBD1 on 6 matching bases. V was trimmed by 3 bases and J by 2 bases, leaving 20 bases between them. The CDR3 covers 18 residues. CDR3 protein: CASSFYFGGLGGNQPQHF. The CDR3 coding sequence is TGTGCCAGCAGTTTTTATTTCGGGGGGCTAGGCGGCAATCAGCCCCAGCATTTT.

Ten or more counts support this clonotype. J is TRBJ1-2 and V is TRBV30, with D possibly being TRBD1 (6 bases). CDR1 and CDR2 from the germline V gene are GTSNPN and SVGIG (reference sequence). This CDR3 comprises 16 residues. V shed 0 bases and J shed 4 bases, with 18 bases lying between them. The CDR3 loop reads CAWSVLSLDSSYGYTF. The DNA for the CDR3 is TGTGCCTGGAGTGTACTTAGTTTGGACAGTAGCTATGGCTACACCTTC. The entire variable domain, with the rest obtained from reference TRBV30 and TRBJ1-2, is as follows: SQTIHQWPATLVQPVGSPLSLECTVEGTSNPNLYWYRQAAGRGLQLLFYSVGIGQISSEVPQNLSASRPQDRQFILSSKKLLLSDSGFYLCAWSVLSLDSSYGYTFGSGTRLTVV.

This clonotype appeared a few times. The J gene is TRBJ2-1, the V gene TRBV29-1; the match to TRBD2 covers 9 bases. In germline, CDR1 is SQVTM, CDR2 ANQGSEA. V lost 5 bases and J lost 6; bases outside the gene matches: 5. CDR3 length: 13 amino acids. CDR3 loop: CSVLAGEVNEQFF. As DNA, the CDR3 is TGCAGCGTTTTAGCGGGAGAAGTCAATGAGCAGTTCTTC.

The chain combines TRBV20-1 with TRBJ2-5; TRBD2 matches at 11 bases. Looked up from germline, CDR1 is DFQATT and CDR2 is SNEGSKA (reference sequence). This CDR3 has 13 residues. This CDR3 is CSRLAGIQETQYF. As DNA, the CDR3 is TGCTCAAGACTAGCGGGGATACAAGAGACCCAGTACTTC.

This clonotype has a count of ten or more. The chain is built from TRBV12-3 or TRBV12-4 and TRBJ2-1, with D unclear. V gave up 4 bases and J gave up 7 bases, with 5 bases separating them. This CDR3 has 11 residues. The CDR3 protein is CASSYLNEQFF. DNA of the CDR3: TGTGCCAGCAGTTACTTGAATGAGCAGTTCTTC.

CDR3 loop: CASSPRGFDTEAFF. The CDR3, as DNA: TGTGCCAGCTCACCCAGGGGGTTCGACACTGAAGCTTTCTTT. The J gene is TRBJ1-1, the V gene TRBV18; TRBD1 matches at 7 bases. Germline V lookup: CDR1 KGHSH, CDR2 LQKENI. The CDR3 length is 14 residues. The V gene end was trimmed by 3 bases and the J gene end by 3 bases; junction bases not matched to a gene: 4.

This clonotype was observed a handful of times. CDR3 protein: CASSLAGTGSFYTFEQYF. CDR3 in DNA: TGTGCCAGCAGCCTAGCCGGGACAGGGAGTTTTTATACGTTCGAGCAGTACTTC. V and J are TRBV14 and TRBJ2-7; 9 nucleotides line up with TRBD1. Germline CDR1 SGHDN, CDR2 FVKESK. The CDR3 extends over 18 amino acids. V lost 4 bases, J lost 6 bases, and 19 bases stayed unmatched.

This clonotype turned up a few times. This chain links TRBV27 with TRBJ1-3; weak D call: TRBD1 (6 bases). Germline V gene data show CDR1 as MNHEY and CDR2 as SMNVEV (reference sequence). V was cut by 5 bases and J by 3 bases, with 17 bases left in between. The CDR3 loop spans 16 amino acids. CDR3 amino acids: CASSPRLAGVGNTIYF. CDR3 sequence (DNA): TGTGCCAGCAGTCCCCGCCTCGCAGGGGTTGGAAACACCATATATTTT.

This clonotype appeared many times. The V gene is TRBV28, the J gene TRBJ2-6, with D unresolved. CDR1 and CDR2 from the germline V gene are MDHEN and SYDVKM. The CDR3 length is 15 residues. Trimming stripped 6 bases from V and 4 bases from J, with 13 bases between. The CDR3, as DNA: TGTGCCAGCAGCCCGCCGCTCTTGGGGGCCAACGTCCTGACTTTC. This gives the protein CASSPPLLGANVLTF.

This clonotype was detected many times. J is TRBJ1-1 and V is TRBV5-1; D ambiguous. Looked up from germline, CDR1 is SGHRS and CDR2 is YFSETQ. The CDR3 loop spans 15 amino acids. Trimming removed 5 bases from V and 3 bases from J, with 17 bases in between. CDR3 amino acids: CASRSGVSGYTEAFF. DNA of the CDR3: TGCGCCAGCAGATCGGGAGTGTCGGGATACACTGAAGCTTTCTTT.

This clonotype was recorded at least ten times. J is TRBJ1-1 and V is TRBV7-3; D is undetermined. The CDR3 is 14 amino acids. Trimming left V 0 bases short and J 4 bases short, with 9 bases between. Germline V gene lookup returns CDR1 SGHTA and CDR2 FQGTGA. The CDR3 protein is CASSLTMQTTEAFF. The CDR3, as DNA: TGTGCCAGCAGCTTAACGATGCAGACCACTGAAGCTTTCTTT.

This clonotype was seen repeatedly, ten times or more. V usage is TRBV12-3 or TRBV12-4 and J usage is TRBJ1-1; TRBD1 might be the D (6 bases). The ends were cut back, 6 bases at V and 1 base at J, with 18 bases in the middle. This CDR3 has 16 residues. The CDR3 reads CASSPELGAWNTEAFF. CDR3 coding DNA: TGTGCCAGCAGCCCCGAGTTGGGGGCATGGAACACTGAAGCTTTCTTT.

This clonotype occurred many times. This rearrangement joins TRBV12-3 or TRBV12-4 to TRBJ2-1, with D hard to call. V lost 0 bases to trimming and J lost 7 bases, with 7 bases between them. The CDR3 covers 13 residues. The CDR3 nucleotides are TGTGCCAGCAGTTTAGCGGGAATGAATGAGCAGTTCTTC. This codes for CASSLAGMNEQFF.

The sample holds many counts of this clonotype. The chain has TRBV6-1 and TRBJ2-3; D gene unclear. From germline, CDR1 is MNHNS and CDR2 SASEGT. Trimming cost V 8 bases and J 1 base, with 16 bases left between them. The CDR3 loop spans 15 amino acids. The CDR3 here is CASEGPAGGTDTQYF. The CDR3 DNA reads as TGTGCCAGCGAAGGGCCGGCTGGTGGCACAGATACGCAGTATTTT.

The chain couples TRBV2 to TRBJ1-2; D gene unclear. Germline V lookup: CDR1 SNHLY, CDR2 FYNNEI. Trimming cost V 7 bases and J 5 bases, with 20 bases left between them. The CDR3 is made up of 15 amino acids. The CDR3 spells CASKTSGPKNYGYTF. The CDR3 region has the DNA TGTGCCAGCAAAACTTCCGGGCCCAAGAATTATGGCTACACCTTC.

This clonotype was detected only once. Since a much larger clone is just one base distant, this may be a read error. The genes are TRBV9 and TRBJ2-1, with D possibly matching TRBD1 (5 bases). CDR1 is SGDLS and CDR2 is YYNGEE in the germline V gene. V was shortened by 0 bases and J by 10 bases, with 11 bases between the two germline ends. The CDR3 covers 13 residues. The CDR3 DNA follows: TGTGCCAGCAGCGTAGCCCAGGGTGGCGAGCAGTTCTTC. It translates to CASSVAQGGEQFF.

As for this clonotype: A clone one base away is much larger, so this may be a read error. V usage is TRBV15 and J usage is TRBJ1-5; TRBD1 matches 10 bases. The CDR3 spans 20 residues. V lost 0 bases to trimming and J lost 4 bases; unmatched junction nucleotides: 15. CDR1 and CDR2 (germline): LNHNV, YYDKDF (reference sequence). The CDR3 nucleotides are TGTGCCACCAGCAGAGATAAATTTCCGAAGGGGGACAGGGGAAATCAGCCCCAGCATTTT. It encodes CATSRDKFPKGDRGNQPQHF.

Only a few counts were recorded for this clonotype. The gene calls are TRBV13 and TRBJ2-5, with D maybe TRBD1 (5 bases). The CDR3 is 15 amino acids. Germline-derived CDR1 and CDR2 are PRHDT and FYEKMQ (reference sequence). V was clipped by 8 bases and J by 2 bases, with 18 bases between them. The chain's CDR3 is CASSCRELRQETQYF. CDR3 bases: TGTGCCAGCTCATGCAGGGAACTGAGACAAGAGACCCAGTACTTC.

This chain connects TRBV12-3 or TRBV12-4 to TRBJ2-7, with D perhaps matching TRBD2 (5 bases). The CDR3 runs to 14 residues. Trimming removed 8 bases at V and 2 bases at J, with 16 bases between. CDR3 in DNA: TGTGCCAGCGGAAACTCCGCGCGGGCCTACGAGCAGTACTTC. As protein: CASGNSARAYEQYF.

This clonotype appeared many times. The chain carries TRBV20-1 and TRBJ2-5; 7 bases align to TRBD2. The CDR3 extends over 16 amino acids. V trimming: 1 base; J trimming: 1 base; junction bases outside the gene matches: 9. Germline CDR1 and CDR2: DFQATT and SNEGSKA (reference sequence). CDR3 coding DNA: TGCAGTGCTAGAGTTTCTAGCGGAAAGATCCAAGAGACCCAGTACTTC. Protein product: CSARVSSGKIQETQYF.

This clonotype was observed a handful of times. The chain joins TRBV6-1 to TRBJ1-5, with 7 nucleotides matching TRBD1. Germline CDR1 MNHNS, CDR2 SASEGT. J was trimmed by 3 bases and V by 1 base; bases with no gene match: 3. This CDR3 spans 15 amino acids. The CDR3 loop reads CASSEGGQFNQPQHF. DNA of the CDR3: TGTGCCAGCAGTGAAGGGGGACAGTTCAATCAGCCCCAGCATTTT.

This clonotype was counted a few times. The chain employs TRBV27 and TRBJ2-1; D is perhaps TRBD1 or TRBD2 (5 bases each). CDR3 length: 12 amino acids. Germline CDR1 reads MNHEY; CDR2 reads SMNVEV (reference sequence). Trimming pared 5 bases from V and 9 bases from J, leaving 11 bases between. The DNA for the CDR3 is TGTGCCAGCAGTCCCGGGACCACTGAGCAGTTCTTC. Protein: CASSPGTTEQFF.

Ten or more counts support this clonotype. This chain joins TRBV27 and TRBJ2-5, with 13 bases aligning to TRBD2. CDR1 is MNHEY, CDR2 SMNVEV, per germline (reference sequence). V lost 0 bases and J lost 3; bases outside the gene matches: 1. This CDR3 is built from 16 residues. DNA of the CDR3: TGTGCCAGCAGTTTATCCGGACTAGCGGGAGAAGAGACCCAGTACTTC. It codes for CASSLSGLAGEETQYF.

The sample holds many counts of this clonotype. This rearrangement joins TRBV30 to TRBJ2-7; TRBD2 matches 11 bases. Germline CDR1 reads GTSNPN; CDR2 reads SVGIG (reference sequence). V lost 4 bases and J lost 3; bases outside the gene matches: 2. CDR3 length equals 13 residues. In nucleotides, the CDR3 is TGTGCCTGGACAGGGACTAGCGGCTACGAGCAGTACTTC. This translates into CAWTGTSGYEQYF.